Shown below are 5 T cell receptor beta chains from a single sample sequenced in a study of blood T cell repertoires in COVID-19. Sequencing was performed with immunoSEQ multiplex PCR; in TCRdb, only in-frame clones are kept and a portion is missing. The top ten hold approximately 2.8% of the sample, which has tens of thousands of clones, around 93% seen once. What was sequenced was peripheral blood. These receptors originate from a man aged 50 to 59 with acute or convalescent COVID-19.

The chain is built from TRBV6-1 and TRBJ2-5; 8 nucleotides line up with TRBD1. The CDR3 covers 16 residues. Germline V gene lookup returns CDR1 MNHNS and CDR2 SASEGT. The J segment lost 4 bases and the V segment lost 2 bases, leaving 9 bases of the junction unmatched. The CDR3 region is CASSETDRVMTETQYF. The CDR3 coding sequence is TGTGCCAGCAGTGAAACGGACAGGGTCATGACAGAGACCCAGTACTTC.

The genes are TRBV2 and TRBJ1-1, with 10 nucleotides matching TRBD1. In germline, CDR1 is SNHLY, CDR2 FYNNEI. This CDR3 has 12 amino acids. Losses at the gene ends were 6 bases for V and 7 bases for J; bases not matched to a gene: 2. The CDR3 protein is CASRGQGLEAFF. DNA of the CDR3: TGTGCCAGCAGGGGACAGGGGCTTGAAGCTTTCTTT.

The V gene is TRBV5-6, the J gene TRBJ2-2, with 7 bases lining up with TRBD1. The V gene's germline CDR1 is SGHDT and CDR2 YYEEEE. The CDR3 spans 14 residues. The J segment lost 6 bases and the V segment lost 3 bases, leaving 5 bases of the junction unmatched. CDR3 in amino acids: CASSYWQGAGELFF. CDR3 nucleotides: TGTGCCAGCAGCTACTGGCAGGGGGCCGGGGAGCTGTTTTTT. Full variable domain (remainder filled in from reference TRBV5-6 and TRBJ2-2): DAGVTQSPTHLIKTRGQQVTLRCSPKSGHDTVSWYQQALGQGPQFIFQYYEEEERQRGNFPDRFSGHQFPNYSSELNVNALLLGDSALYLCASSYWQGAGELFFGEGSRLTVL.

This clone was observed a few times. The J gene is TRBJ2-1, the V gene TRBV7-2, with 10 bases fitting TRBD2. The V segment lost 8 bases and the J segment 7 bases; nucleotides outside the gene matches: 20. The CDR3 is 18 amino acids. Looked up from germline, CDR1 is SGHTA and CDR2 is FQGNSA. The CDR3 is CASSLGAGGHRLRNEQFF. The CDR3 nucleotides read TGTGCCAGCTCCTTAGGAGCGGGGGGGCACCGGCTACGGAATGAGCAGTTCTTC.

This rearrangement joins TRBV11-2 to TRBJ1-5; TRBD1 is a possible D gene (5 bases). The CDR3 is made up of 13 amino acids. Germline-derived CDR1 and CDR2 are SGHAT and FQNNGV. The germline V and J ends were trimmed by 1 base and 7 bases, with 8 bases remaining between them. CDR3 in amino acids: CASSLAGRQPQHF. The CDR3 region has the DNA TGTGCCAGCAGCTTAGCAGGGCGCCAGCCCCAGCATTTT.